This is a list of T cell receptor beta chains from one sample in a study of blood T cells in healthy people across ages. TCRdb called the 5' RACE reads again in MiXCR, with one record for every CDR3 protein. The top ten hold 7.9% of the sample, which has some 1.4 million distinct CDR3 sequences, around 39% seen once. Sequenced sample: blood. These receptors were obtained from a woman younger than 30 in good health. Each CDR3 is given without its conserved first and last residue. Each record gives: V gene, J gene, CDR3 length, CDR3 protein.

v_gene: TRBV11-2; j_gene: TRBJ2-3; len: 14; CDR3aa: ASSLLPGQGTDTQY
v_gene: TRBV9; j_gene: TRBJ2-3; len: 11; CDR3aa: ASSGSNTDTQY
v_gene: TRBV9; j_gene: TRBJ2-3; len: 12; CDR3aa: ASSDWAVGNTQY
v_gene: TRBV29-1; j_gene: TRBJ1-2; len: 8; CDR3aa: SVDNYGYT
v_gene: TRBV29-1; j_gene: TRBJ1-2; len: 10; CDR3aa: SVAGGKGGYT
v_gene: TRBV18; j_gene: TRBJ2-5; len: 14; CDR3aa: ASSPETGTPEETQY
v_gene: TRBV28; j_gene: TRBJ2-7; len: 11; CDR3aa: ASNPQGTHEQY
v_gene: TRBV19; j_gene: TRBJ2-1; len: 12; CDR3aa: ASSIITRQNEQF
v_gene: TRBV6-2/TRBV6-3; j_gene: TRBJ2-5; len: 12; CDR3aa: ASILDRAEETQY
v_gene: TRBV10-3; j_gene: TRBJ2-3; len: 17; CDR3aa: AISSHGLLQFPHGDTQY
v_gene: TRBV15; j_gene: TRBJ2-1; len: 14; CDR3aa: ATSRDQSGGNNEQF
v_gene: TRBV11-2; j_gene: TRBJ2-2; len: 15; CDR3aa: ASSLDGGGANTGELF
v_gene: TRBV3-1; j_gene: TRBJ2-5; len: 15; CDR3aa: ASSQDRVGVLQETQY
v_gene: TRBV29-1; j_gene: TRBJ1-1; len: 9; CDR3aa: SCRKNTEAF
v_gene: TRBV2; j_gene: TRBJ1-2; len: 12; CDR3aa: ARKGQGANYGYT